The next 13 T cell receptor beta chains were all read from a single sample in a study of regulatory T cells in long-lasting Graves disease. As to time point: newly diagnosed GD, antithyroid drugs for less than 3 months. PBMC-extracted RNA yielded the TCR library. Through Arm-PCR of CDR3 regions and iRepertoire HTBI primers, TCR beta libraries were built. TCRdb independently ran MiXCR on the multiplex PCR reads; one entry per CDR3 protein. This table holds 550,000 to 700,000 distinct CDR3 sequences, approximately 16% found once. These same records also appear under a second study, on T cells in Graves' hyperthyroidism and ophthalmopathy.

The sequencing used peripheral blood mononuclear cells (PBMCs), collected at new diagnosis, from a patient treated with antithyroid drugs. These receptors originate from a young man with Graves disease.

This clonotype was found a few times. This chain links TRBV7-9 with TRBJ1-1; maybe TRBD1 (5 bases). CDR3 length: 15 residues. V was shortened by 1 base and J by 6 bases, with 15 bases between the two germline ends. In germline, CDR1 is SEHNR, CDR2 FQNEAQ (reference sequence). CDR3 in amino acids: CASSLVGFGGAEAFF. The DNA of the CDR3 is TGTGCCAGCAGCTTAGTCGGTTTCGGGGGTGCTGAAGCTTTCTTT.

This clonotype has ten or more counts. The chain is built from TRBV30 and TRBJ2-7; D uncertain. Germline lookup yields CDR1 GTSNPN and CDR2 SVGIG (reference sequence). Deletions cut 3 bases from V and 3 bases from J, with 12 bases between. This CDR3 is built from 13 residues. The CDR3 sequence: CAWSGYSYYEQYF. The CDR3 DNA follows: TGTGCCTGGAGCGGTTACAGCTACTACGAGCAGTACTTC.

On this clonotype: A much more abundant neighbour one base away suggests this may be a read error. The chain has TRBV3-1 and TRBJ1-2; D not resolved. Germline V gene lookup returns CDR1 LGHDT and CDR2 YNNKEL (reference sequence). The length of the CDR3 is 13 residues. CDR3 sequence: CASGQVPGSGYTF. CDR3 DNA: TGTGCCAGCGGCCAAGTGCCCGGGTCTGGCTACACCTTC.

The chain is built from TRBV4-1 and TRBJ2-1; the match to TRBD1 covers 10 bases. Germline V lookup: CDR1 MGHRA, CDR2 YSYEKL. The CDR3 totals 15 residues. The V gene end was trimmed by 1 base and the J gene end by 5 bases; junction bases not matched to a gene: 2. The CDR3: CASSQGQGANNEQFF. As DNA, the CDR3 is TGCGCCAGCAGCCAAGGACAGGGGGCAAACAATGAGCAGTTCTTC.

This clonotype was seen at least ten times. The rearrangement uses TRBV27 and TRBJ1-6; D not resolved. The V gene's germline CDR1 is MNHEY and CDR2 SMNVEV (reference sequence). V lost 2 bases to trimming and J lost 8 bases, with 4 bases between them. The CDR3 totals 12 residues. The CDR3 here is CASSLLDSPLHF. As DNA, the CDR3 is TGTGCCAGCAGTTTACTGGATTCACCCCTCCACTTT.

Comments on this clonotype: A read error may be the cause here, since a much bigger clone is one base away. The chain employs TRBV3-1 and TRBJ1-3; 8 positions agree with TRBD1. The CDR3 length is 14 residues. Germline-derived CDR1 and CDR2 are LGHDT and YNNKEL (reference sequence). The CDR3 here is CASSQGQGRNTTYF. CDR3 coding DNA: TGTGCCAGCAGCCAAGGACAGGGGAGAAACACCACATATTTT. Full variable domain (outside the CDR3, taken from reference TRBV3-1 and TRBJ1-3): DTAVSQTPKYLVTQMGNDKSIKCEQNLGHDTMYWYKQDSKKFLKIMFSYNNKELIINETVPNRFSPKSPDKAHLNLHINSLELGDSAVYFCASSQGQGRNTTYFGEGSWLTVV.

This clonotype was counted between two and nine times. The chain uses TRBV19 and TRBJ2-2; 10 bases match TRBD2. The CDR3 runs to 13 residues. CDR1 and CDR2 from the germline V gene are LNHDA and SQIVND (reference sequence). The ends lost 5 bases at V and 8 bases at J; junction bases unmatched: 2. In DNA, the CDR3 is TGTGCCAGTAGTCTGGGACTAGCGGGGGAGCTGTTTTTT. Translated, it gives CASSLGLAGELFF.

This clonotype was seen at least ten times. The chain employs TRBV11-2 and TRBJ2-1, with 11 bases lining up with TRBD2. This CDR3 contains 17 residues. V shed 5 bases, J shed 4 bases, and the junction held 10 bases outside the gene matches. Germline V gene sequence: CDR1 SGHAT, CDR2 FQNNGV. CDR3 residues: CASSPGASGRNYNEQFF. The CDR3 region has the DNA TGTGCCAGCAGCCCAGGGGCTAGCGGGAGGAATTACAATGAGCAGTTCTTC.

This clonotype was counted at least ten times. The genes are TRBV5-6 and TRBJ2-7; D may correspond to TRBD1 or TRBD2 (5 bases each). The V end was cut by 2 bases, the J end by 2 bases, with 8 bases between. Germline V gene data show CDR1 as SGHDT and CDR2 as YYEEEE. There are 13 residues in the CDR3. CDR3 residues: CASSLWGTYEQYF. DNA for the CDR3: TGTGCCAGCAGCTTATGGGGGACCTACGAGCAGTACTTC.

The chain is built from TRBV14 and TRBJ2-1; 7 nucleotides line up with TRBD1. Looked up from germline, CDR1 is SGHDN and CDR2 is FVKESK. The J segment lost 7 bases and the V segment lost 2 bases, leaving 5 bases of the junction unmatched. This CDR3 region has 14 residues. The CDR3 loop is CASSQMNRGNEQFF. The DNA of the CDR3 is TGTGCCAGCAGCCAAATGAACAGGGGTAATGAGCAGTTCTTC.

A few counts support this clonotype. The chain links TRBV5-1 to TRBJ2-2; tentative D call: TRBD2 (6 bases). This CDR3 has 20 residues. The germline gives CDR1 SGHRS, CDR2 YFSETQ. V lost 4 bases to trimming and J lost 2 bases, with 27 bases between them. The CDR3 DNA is TGCGCCAGCAGCCTCCGAGGTGTGCGGGAATTTAGGGGAAACACCGGGGAGCTGTTTTTT. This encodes CASSLRGVREFRGNTGELFF.

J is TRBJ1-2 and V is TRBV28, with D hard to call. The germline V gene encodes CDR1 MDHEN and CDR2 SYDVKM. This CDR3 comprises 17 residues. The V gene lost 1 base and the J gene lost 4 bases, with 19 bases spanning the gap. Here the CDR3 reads CASSLSPLSTAAYGYTF. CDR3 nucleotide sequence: TGTGCCAGCAGTTTATCTCCCCTCTCCACGGCAGCCTATGGCTACACCTTC.

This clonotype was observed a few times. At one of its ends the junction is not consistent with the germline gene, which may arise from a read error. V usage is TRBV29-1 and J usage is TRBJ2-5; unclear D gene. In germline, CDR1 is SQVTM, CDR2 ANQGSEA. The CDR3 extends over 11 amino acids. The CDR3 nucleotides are TGCAACGTTGCCCAAGAAGAGACCCAGTACTTC. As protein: CNVAQEETQYF.